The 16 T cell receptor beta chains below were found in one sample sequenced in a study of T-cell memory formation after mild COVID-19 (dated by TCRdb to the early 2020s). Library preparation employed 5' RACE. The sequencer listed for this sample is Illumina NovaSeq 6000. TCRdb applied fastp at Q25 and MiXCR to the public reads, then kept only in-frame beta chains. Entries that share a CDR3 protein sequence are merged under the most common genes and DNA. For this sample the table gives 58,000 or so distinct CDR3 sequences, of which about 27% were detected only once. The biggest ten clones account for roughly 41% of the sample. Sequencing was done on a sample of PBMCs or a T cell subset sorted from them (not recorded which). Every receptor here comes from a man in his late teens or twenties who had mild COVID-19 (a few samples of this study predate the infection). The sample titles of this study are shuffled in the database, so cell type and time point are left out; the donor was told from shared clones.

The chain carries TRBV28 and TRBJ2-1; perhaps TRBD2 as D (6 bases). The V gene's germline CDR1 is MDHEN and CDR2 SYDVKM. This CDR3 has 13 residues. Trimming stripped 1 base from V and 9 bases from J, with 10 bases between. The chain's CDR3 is CASSLFGGPEQFF. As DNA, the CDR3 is TGTGCCAGCAGTTTATTCGGGGGACCTGAGCAGTTCTTC.

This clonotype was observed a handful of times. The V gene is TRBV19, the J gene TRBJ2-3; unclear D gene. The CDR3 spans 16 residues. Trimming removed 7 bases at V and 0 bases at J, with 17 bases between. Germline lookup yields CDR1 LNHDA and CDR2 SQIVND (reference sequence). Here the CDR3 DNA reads TGTGCCAGTACCCGGACGAGCTTCTCTAGCACAGATACGCAGTATTTT. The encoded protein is CASTRTSFSSTDTQYF.

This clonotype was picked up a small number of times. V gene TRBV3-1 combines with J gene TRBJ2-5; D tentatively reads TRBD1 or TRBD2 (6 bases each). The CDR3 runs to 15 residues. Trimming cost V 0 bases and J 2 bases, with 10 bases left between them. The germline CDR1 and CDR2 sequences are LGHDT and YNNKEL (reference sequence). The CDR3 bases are TGTGCCAGCAGCCAAGAAGGAGGGGGGCAAGAGACCCAGTACTTC. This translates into CASSQEGGGQETQYF.

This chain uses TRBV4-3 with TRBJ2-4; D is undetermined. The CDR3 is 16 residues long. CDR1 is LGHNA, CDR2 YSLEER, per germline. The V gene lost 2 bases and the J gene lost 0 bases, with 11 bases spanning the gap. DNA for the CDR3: TGCGCCAGCAGCCAAAGCTCGGGTCTAGCCAAAAACATTCAGTACTTC. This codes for CASSQSSGLAKNIQYF.

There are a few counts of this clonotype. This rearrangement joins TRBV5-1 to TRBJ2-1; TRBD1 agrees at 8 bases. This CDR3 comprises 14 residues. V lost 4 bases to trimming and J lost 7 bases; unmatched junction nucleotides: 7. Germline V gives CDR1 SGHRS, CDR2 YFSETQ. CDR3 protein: CASSNRQGPNEQFF. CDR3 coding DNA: TGCGCCAGCAGCAATAGACAGGGGCCTAATGAGCAGTTCTTC.

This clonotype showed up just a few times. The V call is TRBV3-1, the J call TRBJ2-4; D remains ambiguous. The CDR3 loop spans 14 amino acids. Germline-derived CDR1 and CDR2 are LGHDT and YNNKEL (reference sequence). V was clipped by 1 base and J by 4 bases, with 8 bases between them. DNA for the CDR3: TGTGCCAGCAGCCAAGTCAGCCAAAAAAACATTCAGTACTTC. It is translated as CASSQVSQKNIQYF.

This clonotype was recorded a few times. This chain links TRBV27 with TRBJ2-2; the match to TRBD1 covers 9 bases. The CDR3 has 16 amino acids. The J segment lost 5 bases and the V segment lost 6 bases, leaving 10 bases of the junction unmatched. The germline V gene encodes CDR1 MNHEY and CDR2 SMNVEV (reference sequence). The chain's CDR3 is CASSYTGGRRTGELFF. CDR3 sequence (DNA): TGTGCCAGCAGCTATACAGGGGGCAGAAGGACCGGGGAGCTGTTTTTT.

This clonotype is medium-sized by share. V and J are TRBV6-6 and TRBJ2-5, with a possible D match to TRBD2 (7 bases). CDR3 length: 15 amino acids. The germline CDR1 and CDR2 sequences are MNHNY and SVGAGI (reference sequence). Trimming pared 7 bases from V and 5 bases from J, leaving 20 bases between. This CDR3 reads CASTQLPRGGETQYF. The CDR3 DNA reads TGTGCCAGCACTCAGCTCCCTAGGGGGGGGGAGACCCAGTACTTC.

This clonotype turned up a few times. Here the CDR3 DNA reads TGTGCCAGCAGCCAGGGGGCAGGGTCCAAAAACATTCAGTACTTC. The encoded protein is CASSQGAGSKNIQYF. V and J are TRBV7-9 and TRBJ2-4; 8 bases align to TRBD1. CDR1 is SEHNR, CDR2 FQNEAQ, per germline (reference sequence). The CDR3 has 15 residues. V was clipped by 5 bases and J by 2 bases; unmatched bases: 5.

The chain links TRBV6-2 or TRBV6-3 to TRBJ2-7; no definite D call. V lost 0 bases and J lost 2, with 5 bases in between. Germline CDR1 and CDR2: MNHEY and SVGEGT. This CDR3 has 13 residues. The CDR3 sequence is CASSYSGTYEQYF. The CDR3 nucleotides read TGTGCCAGCAGTTACTCCGGTACCTACGAGCAGTACTTC.

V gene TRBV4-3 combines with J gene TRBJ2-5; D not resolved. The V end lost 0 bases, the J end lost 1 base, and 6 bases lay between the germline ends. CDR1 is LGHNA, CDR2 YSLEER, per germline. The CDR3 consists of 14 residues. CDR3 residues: CASSQDASQETQYF. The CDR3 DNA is TGCGCCAGCAGCCAAGACGCTAGCCAAGAGACCCAGTACTTC.

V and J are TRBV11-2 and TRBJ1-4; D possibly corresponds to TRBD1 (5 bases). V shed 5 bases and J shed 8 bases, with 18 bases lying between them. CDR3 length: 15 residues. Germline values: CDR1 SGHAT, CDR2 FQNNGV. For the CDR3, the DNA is TGTGCCAGCAGCCCACCGGGGGTTTCAGGAGAAAAACTGTTTTTT. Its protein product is CASSPPGVSGEKLFF.

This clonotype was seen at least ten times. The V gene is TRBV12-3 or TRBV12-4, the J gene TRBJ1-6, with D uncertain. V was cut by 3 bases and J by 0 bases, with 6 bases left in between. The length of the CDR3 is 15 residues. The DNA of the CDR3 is TGTGCCAGCAGTTTGGCTAGCTCCTATAATTCACCCCTCCACTTT. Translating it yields CASSLASSYNSPLHF.

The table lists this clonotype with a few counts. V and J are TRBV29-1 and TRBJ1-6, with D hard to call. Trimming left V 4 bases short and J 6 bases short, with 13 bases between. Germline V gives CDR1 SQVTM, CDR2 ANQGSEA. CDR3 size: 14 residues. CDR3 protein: CSVGEGRGNSPLHF. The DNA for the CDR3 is TGCAGCGTTGGAGAAGGTCGGGGTAATTCACCCCTCCACTTT.

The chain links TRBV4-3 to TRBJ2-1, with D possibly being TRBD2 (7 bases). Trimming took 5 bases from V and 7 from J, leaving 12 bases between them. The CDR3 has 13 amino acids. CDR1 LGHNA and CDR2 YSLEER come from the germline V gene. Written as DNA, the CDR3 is TGCGCCAGCAGCTGGGGGGGGCATAATGAGCAGTTCTTC. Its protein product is CASSWGGHNEQFF.

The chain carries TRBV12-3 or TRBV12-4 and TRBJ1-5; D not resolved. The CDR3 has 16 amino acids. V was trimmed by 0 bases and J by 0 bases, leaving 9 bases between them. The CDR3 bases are TGTGCCAGCAGTTTAGCGGACGATAGTAGCAATCAGCCCCAGCATTTT. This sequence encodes CASSLADDSSNQPQHF.